Presented here are 26 T cell receptor beta chains from one specimen sequenced in a study of response to subunit inactivated influenza vaccine. TCRdb re-called the RT-PCR reads with MiXCR, one entry per CDR3 protein. Here the sample spans roughly 460,000 distinct CDR3 sequences, roughly 9.8% being singletons. The specimen was PBMCs from blood, collected about 40 days after vaccination. These TCRs come from a man aged 50-60 years who received an inactivated influenza vaccine.

This clonotype was counted a few times. The gene calls are TRBV5-1 and TRBJ2-7; either TRBD1 or TRBD2 may supply D (5 bases each). The germline V and J ends were trimmed by 0 bases and 5 bases, with 18 bases remaining between them. The CDR3 has 16 residues. The germline V gene has CDR1 SGHRS and CDR2 YFSETQ. The CDR3 region is CASSLAGTPNFDEQYF. Written as DNA, the CDR3 is TGCGCCAGCAGCTTGGCTGGGACCCCGAATTTCGACGAGCAGTACTTC. Complete variable domain (other parts from reference TRBV5-1 and TRBJ2-7): KAGVTQTPRYLIKTRGQQVTLSCSPISGHRSVSWYQQTPGQGLQFLFEYFSETQRNKGNFPGRFSGRQFSNSRSEMNVSTLELGDSALYLCASSLAGTPNFDEQYFGPGTRLTVT.

This clonotype was detected a few times. V and J are TRBV14 and TRBJ2-1, with 10 bases lining up with TRBD2. This CDR3 has 15 amino acids. Trimming cost V 6 bases and J 9 bases; bases outside gene matches: 11. Germline V lookup: CDR1 SGHDN, CDR2 FVKESK. The CDR3 region has the DNA TGTGCCAGCAGTAGTCCGGGACTAGCGTCTAGTGAGCAGTTCTTC. It translates to CASSSPGLASSEQFF.

In its sample, this clonotype was seen a few times. Here the CDR3 DNA reads TGCGCCAGCAGCTTGGGCGGGACTAGCCGGTCCTACAATGAGCAGTTCTTC. Protein sequence: CASSLGGTSRSYNEQFF. The chain carries TRBV5-1 and TRBJ2-1, with TRBD2 identical over 9 bases. This CDR3 region has 17 residues. Trimming at V came to 0 bases and at J to 1 base, leaving 5 bases not matched to a gene. Germline CDR1 SGHRS, CDR2 YFSETQ.

This clonotype has just a few counts. The chain joins TRBV3-1 to TRBJ1-2; 7 bases fit TRBD1. The V gene's germline CDR1 is LGHDT and CDR2 YNNKEL (reference sequence). CDR3 length: 15 residues. After removal of 1 base from V and 4 bases from J, the junction contained 6 bases not matched to a gene. CDR3: CASSQAATGSYGYTF. The CDR3 bases are TGTGCCAGCAGCCAAGCAGCGACAGGGTCCTATGGCTACACCTTC.

The chain uses TRBV5-4 and TRBJ2-2, with 8 bases matching TRBD1. Germline assignment: CDR1 SGHNT and CDR2 YYREEE (reference sequence). V was pared by 1 base and J by 0 bases, with 5 bases of the junction left unmatched. This CDR3 has 17 amino acids. For the CDR3, the DNA is TGTGCCAGCAGCTTGCTCCGGACAGGGACGAACACCGGGGAGCTGTTTTTT. It encodes CASSLLRTGTNTGELFF.

The rearrangement links TRBV14 to TRBJ1-2; no reliable D call. CDR3 length: 18 amino acids. Germline values: CDR1 SGHDN, CDR2 FVKESK. Trimming shortened V by 4 bases and J by 1 base, and 22 bases separated the two germline ends. CDR3 region: CASSRGPRAESDNYGYTF. The CDR3 DNA sequence: TGTGCCAGCAGCCGCGGCCCACGAGCGGAGAGCGATAACTATGGCTACACCTTC.

This clonotype was observed at least ten times. This chain connects TRBV5-5 to TRBJ1-4, with a possible D match to TRBD1 (5 bases). Looked up from germline, CDR1 is SGHKS and CDR2 is YYEKEE (reference sequence). Trimming shortened V by 1 base and J by 5 bases, and 15 bases separated the two germline ends. The CDR3 length is 16 residues. The CDR3 reads CASSLFLAEGNEKLFF. The CDR3 bases are TGTGCCAGCAGCTTGTTTTTAGCCGAGGGGAATGAAAAACTGTTTTTT. Full variable domain (rest looked up from reference TRBV5-5 and TRBJ1-4): DAGVTQSPTHLIKTRGQQVTLRCSPISGHKSVSWYQQVLGQGPQFIFQYYEKEERGRGNFPDRFSARQFPNYSSELNVNALLLGDSALYLCASSLFLAEGNEKLFFGSGTQLSVL.

This sequence joins TRBV20-1 and TRBJ2-3; D is uncertain. The CDR3 consists of 13 residues. Germline CDR1 reads DFQATT; CDR2 reads SNEGSKA (reference sequence). The V and J ends lost 5 bases and 0 bases respectively, with 9 bases between them. This CDR3 reads CSARAQSTDTQYF. CDR3 in DNA: TGCAGTGCTCGCGCCCAGAGCACAGATACGCAGTATTTT.

The chain links TRBV18 to TRBJ2-3, with 7 bases fitting TRBD1. The CDR3 runs 14 residues. Trimming took 3 bases from V and 5 from J; bases not matched to a gene: 5. The germline gives CDR1 KGHSH, CDR2 LQKENI. Here the CDR3 reads CASSPRGQEDTQYF. CDR3 bases: TGTGCCAGCTCACCGAGGGGGCAGGAAGATACGCAGTATTTT.

This clonotype was counted between two and nine times. The CDR3 reads CASRDPPSYEQYF. In DNA form, the CDR3 reads TGTGCCAGCAGGGACCCACCGTCCTACGAGCAGTACTTC. V and J are TRBV7-2 and TRBJ2-7; unclear D gene. Looked up from germline, CDR1 is SGHTA and CDR2 is FQGNSA. Trimming pared 6 bases from V and 1 base from J, leaving 10 bases between. The CDR3 covers 13 residues.

The V and J genes are TRBV5-5 and TRBJ2-2; the D is unclear. Between the trimmed V and J ends, which lost 0 bases and 5 bases, there was a span of 8 bases. Germline V lookup: CDR1 SGHKS, CDR2 YYEKEE (reference sequence). This CDR3 comprises 14 residues. The CDR3 bases are TGTGCCAGCAGCTTGGCCTGGGGAACCGGGGAGCTGTTTTTT. Its protein product is CASSLAWGTGELFF.

The chain employs TRBV5-5 and TRBJ2-1; perhaps D is TRBD1 or TRBD2 (5 bases each). From germline, CDR1 is SGHKS and CDR2 YYEKEE (reference sequence). The V and J ends lost 4 bases and 0 bases respectively, with 8 bases between them. The CDR3 length is 14 residues. CDR3 sequence: CASSRDGSYNEQFF. The DNA of the CDR3 is TGTGCCAGCAGCCGGGACGGCTCCTACAATGAGCAGTTCTTC.

The chain joins TRBV12-3 or TRBV12-4 to TRBJ2-3; 13 bases fit TRBD2. The CDR3 runs to 14 residues. The trim removed 10 bases at V and 2 bases at J, leaving 3 bases unmatched. Here the CDR3 reads CATTSGGPTDTQYF. In nucleotides, the CDR3 is TGTGCCACGACTAGCGGGGGGCCCACAGATACGCAGTATTTT.

This clonotype was detected a few times. The genes are TRBV9 and TRBJ1-1; possible D gene TRBD1, 5 bases. CDR1 is SGDLS and CDR2 is YYNGEE in the germline V gene. The CDR3 is 15 residues long. Trimming removed 0 bases from V and 3 bases from J, with 12 bases in between. The CDR3 protein is CASSVVGGFDTEAFF. DNA of the CDR3: TGTGCCAGCAGCGTAGTTGGGGGGTTCGACACTGAAGCTTTCTTT.

The chain's CDR3 is CASSLGWGNQPQHF. The CDR3 DNA is TGTGCCAGCAGCCTAGGGTGGGGCAATCAGCCCCAGCATTTT. J is TRBJ1-5 and V is TRBV14; no definite D call. CDR1 is SGHDN, CDR2 FVKESK, per germline. CDR3 length: 14 residues. Trimming left V 4 bases short and J 2 bases short, with 9 bases between.

This clonotype was found a few times. This chain connects TRBV20-1 to TRBJ2-7, with D perhaps matching TRBD1 (5 bases). The CDR3 is 14 amino acids. Trimming cost V 6 bases and J 6 bases, with 21 bases left between them. Germline loops: CDR1 DFQATT, CDR2 SNEGSKA (reference sequence). DNA for the CDR3: TGCAGTGCCAAGGATCCGAGCAGGGCTCCCGAGCAGTACTTC. Translating gives CSAKDPSRAPEQYF.

This clonotype was counted a few times. The DNA of the CDR3 is TGTGCCAGCAGCTTATCGGCAGGGCGAGGTTCACCCCTCCACTTT. Amino acid sequence: CASSLSAGRGSPLHF. This chain uses TRBV11-2 with TRBJ1-6, with D maybe TRBD1 (5 bases). V gave up 2 bases and J gave up 9 bases, with 14 bases separating them. Germline CDR1 SGHAT, CDR2 FQNNGV. The CDR3 totals 15 residues.

In its sample, this clonotype was seen many times. The CDR3 here is CSARDAGESTYEQYF. In DNA, the CDR3 is TGCAGTGCTAGAGATGCGGGGGAAAGTACCTACGAGCAGTACTTC. The J gene is TRBJ2-7, the V gene TRBV20-1; TRBD2 matches 7 bases. Germline lookup yields CDR1 DFQATT and CDR2 SNEGSKA (reference sequence). V lost 0 bases to trimming and J lost 2 bases; unmatched junction nucleotides: 7. This CDR3 spans 15 amino acids.

This clonotype has only one observation. A clone one base away is much larger, so this may be a read error. V and J are TRBV29-1 and TRBJ2-4, with a tentative D call TRBD1 (6 bases). The CDR3 spans 16 residues. Trimming removed 4 bases at V and 1 base at J, with 17 bases between. The germline V gene encodes CDR1 SQVTM and CDR2 ANQGSEA. The CDR3 nucleotides read TGCAGCGTTGTTCTTGGACAGTATTCCGCCAAAAACATTCAGTACTTC. Amino acid sequence: CSVVLGQYSAKNIQYF.

This clonotype was found many times. This chain links TRBV10-3 with TRBJ2-1; D gene ambiguous. This CDR3 spans 14 amino acids. CDR1 ENHRY and CDR2 SYGVKD come from the germline V gene. The V gene lost 11 bases and the J gene lost 8 bases, with 22 bases spanning the gap. The CDR3 DNA sequence: TGTGCCTCCTCCGGACCCATACGGACGGATGAGCAGTTCTTC. Amino acids: CASSGPIRTDEQFF.

This clonotype was seen at least ten times. The chain joins TRBV20-1 to TRBJ2-1; a possible D gene is TRBD1 (6 bases). Germline assignment: CDR1 DFQATT and CDR2 SNEGSKA (reference sequence). This CDR3 region has 11 residues. Trimming cost V 3 bases and J 9 bases, with 9 bases left between them. The CDR3 spells CSASRGGEQFF. The CDR3, as DNA: TGCAGTGCTAGCAGGGGCGGTGAGCAGTTCTTC.

CDR3 region: CASSLGVGAGEAFF. The CDR3 nucleotides read TGTGCCAGCAGCTTAGGAGTGGGGGCGGGTGAAGCTTTCTTT. The genes are TRBV7-8 and TRBJ1-1, with a tentative D call TRBD1 (6 bases). CDR3 size: 14 residues. The ends were cut back, 1 base at V and 7 bases at J, with 13 bases in the middle. Germline CDR1 reads SGHVS; CDR2 reads FQNEAQ.

V is TRBV7-2 and J is TRBJ2-5, with 16 bases fitting TRBD2. V dropped 0 bases and J dropped 1; count of bases not matched to a gene: 2. The germline V gene encodes CDR1 SGHTA and CDR2 FQGNSA. CDR3 length: 18 amino acids. The CDR3 spells CASSLAGTSGGAQETQYF. For the CDR3, the DNA is TGTGCCAGCAGCTTAGCCGGGACTAGCGGGGGGGCCCAAGAGACCCAGTACTTC.

This clonotype came up a few times. The CDR3: CSVAPLERNTEAFF. CDR3 nucleotide sequence: TGCAGCGTCGCTCCTCTCGAGCGGAACACTGAAGCTTTCTTT. The chain has TRBV29-1 and TRBJ1-1; D is ambiguous. Germline lookup yields CDR1 SQVTM and CDR2 ANQGSEA. This CDR3 contains 14 residues. The ends were cut back, 6 bases at V and 1 base at J, with 15 bases in the middle.

This clonotype came up a few times. This rearrangement joins TRBV4-1 to TRBJ1-5; tentative D call: TRBD1 (5 bases). This CDR3 has 16 amino acids. V lost 3 bases to trimming and J lost 3 bases, with 15 bases between them. Germline V lookup: CDR1 MGHRA, CDR2 YSYEKL. The CDR3: CASSHRWGDHNQPQHF. The CDR3 DNA is TGCGCCAGCAGCCACCGTTGGGGGGACCACAATCAGCCCCAGCATTTT.

This clonotype has just a few counts. The genes are TRBV20-1 and TRBJ1-5; D call uncertain. Trimming took off 5 bases at V and 0 bases at J, with 14 bases between the two ends. The germline CDR1 and CDR2 sequences are DFQATT and SNEGSKA (reference sequence). The CDR3 is 15 residues long. CDR3 sequence (DNA): TGCAGTGCTCGGCCGGGCCGCGGTAGCAATCAGCCCCAGCATTTT. Its translation is CSARPGRGSNQPQHF.